This T cell receptor beta chain was recorded in a study of T cell clones after liver transplantation. Study context: Post-transplant blood was tracked for graft-donor-reactive T cell clones identified in a pre-transplant mixed lymphocyte reaction. HCV positivity affected three of eight recipients; the rest lacked autoimmune or viral indications.

The V gene end was trimmed by 5 bases and the J gene end by 3 bases; junction bases not matched to a gene: 4. The germline V gene has CDR1 SQVTM and CDR2 ANQGSEA. The CDR3 is 14 residues long. The table came from immunoSEQ multiplex PCR; TCRdb's copy has only in-frame clones and leaves some out. The sample gives fewer than 85,000 clones, approximately 87% of which show up once; 2.8% is in the top ten. The starting material was CD4+ T cells from blood, obtained at the 22-month timepoint. The source is a human patient who received a liver transplant. Some T cells may have originated in the graft donor. The rearrangement links TRBV29-1 to TRBJ1-5; 10 nucleotides match TRBD1. CDR3 in DNA: TGCAGCGTTTCGGGACAGGGGCTCAATCAGCCCCAGCATTTT. Translated: CSVSGQGLNQPQHF.